This TCR beta chain was recorded in a study of cytomegalovirus exposure and HLA in healthy donors. Overall study findings and caveats: The classifier was said to identify cytomegalovirus status with high specificity and sensitivity. A list of around 150 TCR beta chains associated with cytomegalovirus was given.

V lost 1 base and J lost 2; bases outside the gene matches: 3. The CDR3 length is 16 residues. CDR1 and CDR2 (germline): SGDLS, YYNGEE. The data were produced by immunoSEQ multiplex PCR, yet TCRdb's version contains in-frame clones alone and is incomplete. The sample shows over 250,000 clones, about 86% of them seen only once. Of note for this clone: The antigen remains unidentified.

The receptor was isolated from a woman aged 18-29 years in good health and CMV-seronegative. The genes are TRBV9 and TRBJ2-3, with TRBD2 matching 11 bases. The sample consisted of PBMCs. The CDR3 region has the DNA TGTGCCAGCAGCGTAAGACTAGCGGGGCTCACAGATACGCAGTATTTT. Its protein product is CASSVRLAGLTDTQYF. The full variable domain, completed using reference TRBV9 and TRBJ2-3, is DSGVTQTPKHLITATGQRVTLRCSPRSGDLSVYWYQQSLDQGLQFLIQYYNGEERAKGNILERFSAQQFPDLHSELNLSSLELGDSALYFCASSVRLAGLTDTQYFGPGTRLTVL.